The 24 T cell receptor beta chains in this list originate from one sample, sequenced in a study of shared clonotypes between healthy human individuals. The protocol was immunoSEQ multiplex PCR, while the TCRdb copy is restricted to in-frame clones and leaves out a portion. The profile shows around 980,000 clones, about 84% of them singletons. The sequencing input was memory CD4+ T cells from PBMCs. The subset is: CD45RA-negative fraction. The receptors derive from a man younger than 35 in good health. Some clones in this sample may be carry-over from other donors' samples.

The chain employs TRBV19 and TRBJ1-1; 7 nucleotides match TRBD1. The CDR3 consists of 16 residues. Germline V gene data show CDR1 as LNHDA and CDR2 as SQIVND (reference sequence). V was pared by 4 bases and J by 0 bases, with 8 bases of the junction left unmatched. This CDR3 is CASSNRGSTLNTEAFF. CDR3 coding DNA: TGTGCCAGTAGTAACAGGGGCTCCACCTTGAACACTGAAGCTTTCTTT.

The CDR3 bases are TGTGCCACCAGCCAAAACAGGGGCCCCTACGAGCAGTACTTC. It yields the protein CATSQNRGPYEQYF. The chain uses TRBV15 and TRBJ2-7; 7 bases are shared with TRBD1. CDR1 is LNHNV and CDR2 is YYDKDF in the germline V gene (reference sequence). The CDR3 has 14 amino acids. The V segment lost 5 bases and the J segment 2 bases; nucleotides outside the gene matches: 6.

The chain is built from TRBV7-9 and TRBJ2-7; D ambiguous. Germline V gene lookup returns CDR1 SEHNR and CDR2 FQNEAQ (reference sequence). The CDR3 length is 13 residues. V was trimmed by 5 bases and J by 2 bases, leaving 10 bases between them. The CDR3 reads CASSRSGAYEQYF. The CDR3 nucleotides read TGTGCCAGCAGCCGGAGTGGGGCCTACGAGCAGTACTTC.

CDR3 residues: CASSSHGSYGYTF. The CDR3 nucleotides read TGTGCCAGCAGCTCCCACGGCAGCTATGGCTACACCTTC. The gene calls are TRBV28 and TRBJ1-2; no definite D call. V was shortened by 6 bases and J by 4 bases, with 12 bases between the two germline ends. CDR3 length equals 13 residues. Germline-derived CDR1 and CDR2 are MDHEN and SYDVKM.

The V and J genes are TRBV28 and TRBJ1-4; no clear D gene. Germline V gives CDR1 MDHEN, CDR2 SYDVKM. The CDR3 has 13 residues. V was pared by 8 bases and J by 3 bases, with 10 bases between. As DNA, the CDR3 is TGTGCCAGCGGTCTCGGCCCTAATGAAAAACTGTTTTTT. Translating it yields CASGLGPNEKLFF.

This clone came up many times. The genes are TRBV30 and TRBJ1-4; possibly TRBD1 for D (5 bases). V was clipped by 2 bases and J by 5 bases, with 12 bases between them. This CDR3 region has 14 residues. Germline-derived CDR1 and CDR2 are GTSNPN and SVGIG (reference sequence). CDR3 nucleotide sequence: TGTGCCTGGAGTCCGACAGCGCCGAATGAAAAACTGTTTTTT. Protein product: CAWSPTAPNEKLFF. The full variable domain, in which reference TRBV30 and TRBJ1-4 provide the parts outside the CDR3, is SQTIHQWPATLVQPVGSPLSLECTVEGTSNPNLYWYRQAAGRGLQLLFYSVGIGQISSEVPQNLSASRPQDRQFILSSKKLLLSDSGFYLCAWSPTAPNEKLFFGSGTQLSVL.

This chain links TRBV5-1 with TRBJ2-7; D is uncertain. V was trimmed by 2 bases and J by 1 base, leaving 13 bases between them. There are 15 residues in the CDR3. Per germline, CDR1 SGHRS and CDR2 YFSETQ. The CDR3 sequence is CASSFSSVHSYEQYF. The CDR3 bases are TGCGCCAGCAGCTTCTCGAGCGTCCATTCCTACGAGCAGTACTTC.

CDR3 DNA sequence: TGTGCCAGCAGCCAGACGACAGGGTTGAGAGCAGATACGCAGTATTTT. It codes for CASSQTTGLRADTQYF. This chain joins TRBV7-3 and TRBJ2-3; 7 bases line up with TRBD1. Germline values: CDR1 SGHTA, CDR2 FQGTGA. The CDR3 extends over 16 amino acids. V lost 5 bases and J lost 4; bases outside the gene matches: 12. Filled out from reference TRBV7-3 and TRBJ2-3, the complete variable domain reads GAGVSQTPSNKVTEKGKYVELRCDPISGHTALYWYRQSLGQGPEFLIYFQGTGAADDSGLPNDRFFAVRPEGSVSTLKIQRTERGDSAVYLCASSQTTGLRADTQYFGPGTRLTVL.

This chain joins TRBV7-9 and TRBJ1-1; 9 positions agree with TRBD1. The V and J ends lost 5 bases and 4 bases, in that order; junction bases with no gene match: 8. Germline V gene data show CDR1 as SEHNR and CDR2 as FQNEAQ (reference sequence). The CDR3 sequence is 15 residues long. CDR3 region: CASSQRTGESTEAFF. The DNA for the CDR3 is TGTGCCAGCAGCCAAAGGACAGGGGAATCCACTGAAGCTTTCTTT.

With regard to this clone: It differs at one base from a far larger clone, so likely a read error. In the same sample, other DNA sequences code for this CDR3. The chain links TRBV29-1 to TRBJ1-1; no reliable D call. The germline V gene has CDR1 SQVTM and CDR2 ANQGSEA. This CDR3 is 13 amino acids long. CDR3 nucleotide sequence: TGCAGCGTTGTTGGGTCCCTGACCCTAGTTGCTTTCTTC. It encodes CSVVGSLTLVAFF.

The genes are TRBV5-1 and TRBJ1-1; D remains unclear. V was shortened by 4 bases and J by 1 base, with 8 bases between the two germline ends. From germline, CDR1 is SGHRS and CDR2 YFSETQ. The CDR3 loop spans 13 amino acids. For the CDR3, the DNA is TGCGCCAGCAGCCCAATGGGGAACACTGAAGCTTTCTTT. Protein sequence: CASSPMGNTEAFF.

This clone occurred a few times. The chain links TRBV7-9 to TRBJ2-5; tentatively, D is TRBD1 (6 bases). Trimming pared 4 bases from V and 12 bases from J, leaving 15 bases between. The CDR3 has 12 residues. Germline V lookup: CDR1 SEHNR, CDR2 FQNEAQ (reference sequence). The CDR3 loop is CASSSRAEGEYF. Written as DNA, the CDR3 is TGTGCCAGCAGCTCACGGGCCGAGGGGGAGTACTTC.

The chain is built from TRBV29-1 and TRBJ1-2; maybe TRBD1 (5 bases). From germline, CDR1 is SQVTM and CDR2 ANQGSEA. The CDR3 has 13 amino acids. Trimming shortened V by 4 bases and J by 8 bases, and 17 bases separated the two germline ends. CDR3 loop: CSVAMGGALGYTF. The DNA for the CDR3 is TGCAGCGTTGCTATGGGGGGAGCCTTGGGCTACACCTTC.

About this clone: This sample includes further DNA sequences coding for the same CDR3. This sequence joins TRBV20-1 and TRBJ2-5; TRBD2 is a possible D gene (5 bases). The V end lost 1 base, the J end lost 5 bases, and 5 bases lay between the germline ends. From germline, CDR1 is DFQATT and CDR2 SNEGSKA (reference sequence). The CDR3 has 11 amino acids. The CDR3 loop is CSARGEETQYF. DNA of the CDR3: TGCAGTGCTAGAGGGGAGGAGACCCAGTACTTC.

This chain joins TRBV4-2 and TRBJ1-2; 7 bases line up with TRBD1. This CDR3 has 15 residues. CDR1 and CDR2 (germline): LGHNA, YNFKEQ. V shed 2 bases and J 2 bases; nucleotides not matched to a gene: 5. CDR3 sequence (DNA): TGTGCCAGCAGCCAAACAGGGGTTTTAAACTATGGCTACACCTTC. This sequence encodes CASSQTGVLNYGYTF.

This sequence joins TRBV19 and TRBJ1-2; D gene unclear. The CDR3 sequence is 14 residues long. V was cut by 4 bases and J by 5 bases, with 14 bases left in between. Germline CDR1 reads LNHDA; CDR2 reads SQIVND (reference sequence). The CDR3 here is CASSTSGGPYGYTF. DNA for the CDR3: TGTGCCAGTAGTACCTCCGGCGGTCCTTATGGCTACACCTTC.

This clone was seen just once. V gene TRBV14 combines with J gene TRBJ2-7, with 7 bases aligning to TRBD2. The CDR3 sequence is 15 residues long. The trim removed 3 bases at V and 6 bases at J, leaving 11 bases unmatched. Per the germline V gene, CDR1 is SGHDN and CDR2 is FVKESK. CDR3 in amino acids: CASSHRGDLVREQYF. In nucleotides, the CDR3 is TGTGCCAGCAGCCATCGGGGGGATTTAGTACGCGAGCAGTACTTC.

The V gene is TRBV7-2, the J gene TRBJ1-2, with D tentatively TRBD1 (6 bases). Germline CDR1 SGHTA, CDR2 FQGNSA. The CDR3 extends over 13 amino acids. Trimming removed 5 bases at V and 13 bases at J, with 20 bases between. As DNA, the CDR3 is TGTGCCAGCAGCCTAAACCAACAGGGCCTCCTCACCTTC. This codes for CASSLNQQGLLTF. The variable domain in full, completed from reference TRBV7-2 and TRBJ1-2, reads GAGVSQSPSNKVTEKGKDVELRCDPISGHTALYWYRQSLGQGLEFLIYFQGNSAPDKSGLPSDRFSAERTGGSVSTLTIQRTQQEDSAVYLCASSLNQQGLLTFGSGTRLTVV.

V is TRBV4-2 and J is TRBJ2-1, with TRBD2 matching over 11 bases. This CDR3 spans 16 amino acids. Germline V gene lookup returns CDR1 LGHNA and CDR2 YNFKEQ. Trimming cost V 2 bases and J 10 bases; bases outside gene matches: 10. CDR3 sequence (DNA): TGTGCCAGCAGCCAACCGACTAGCGGGAACGGCAAGGAGCAGTTCTTC. Amino acids: CASSQPTSGNGKEQFF.

J is TRBJ2-6 and V is TRBV4-2, with D hard to call. Per the germline V gene, CDR1 is LGHNA and CDR2 is YNFKEQ. This CDR3 has 16 residues. V was clipped by 1 base and J by 1 base, with 8 bases between them. The CDR3: CASSQGRISGANVLTF. The CDR3 nucleotides are TGTGCCAGCAGCCAAGGACGAATTTCTGGGGCCAACGTCCTGACTTTC.

This chain joins TRBV15 and TRBJ2-3; 10 bases match TRBD2. CDR1 and CDR2 (germline): LNHNV, YYDKDF (reference sequence). Trimming removed 1 base from V and 2 bases from J; junction bases left unmatched: 3. This CDR3 has 16 residues. CDR3 region: CATSRGTSGHTDTQYF. In DNA, the CDR3 is TGTGCCACCAGCAGAGGGACTAGCGGTCACACAGATACGCAGTATTTT.

This clone was picked up one time. The chain employs TRBV5-1 and TRBJ1-1; D might be TRBD1 (6 bases). CDR3 size: 15 residues. Germline CDR1 reads SGHRS; CDR2 reads YFSETQ. The ends were cut back, 4 bases at V and 1 base at J, with 14 bases in the middle. CDR3: CASSPMGAGNTEAFF. CDR3 bases: TGCGCCAGCAGCCCGATGGGGGCGGGGAACACTGAAGCTTTCTTT. The complete variable domain, with remaining parts taken from reference TRBV5-1 and TRBJ1-1, reads KAGVTQTPRYLIKTRGQQVTLSCSPISGHRSVSWYQQTPGQGLQFLFEYFSETQRNKGNFPGRFSGRQFSNSRSEMNVSTLELGDSALYLCASSPMGAGNTEAFFGQGTRLTVV.

The chain links TRBV28 to TRBJ1-2; maybe TRBD1 (5 bases). Trimming removed 2 bases at V and 2 bases at J, with 12 bases between. The CDR3 length is 15 residues. The germline CDR1 and CDR2 sequences are MDHEN and SYDVKM. CDR3 residues: CASSLPQRGNYGYTF. The DNA of the CDR3 is TGTGCCAGCAGTTTACCCCAGCGGGGGAACTATGGCTACACCTTC.

The sample holds a few counts of this clone. The V and J genes are TRBV4-1 and TRBJ2-1, with D unclear. The V and J ends lost 4 bases and 4 bases respectively, with 14 bases between them. This CDR3 spans 15 amino acids. Germline CDR1 is MGHRA and CDR2 is YSYEKL. CDR3 coding DNA: TGCGCCAGCAGCCCAGCCTACACGGCTTACAATGAGCAGTTCTTC. As protein: CASSPAYTAYNEQFF.